The 3 T cell receptor beta chains listed next were all sequenced from one sample in a study of blood T cell repertoires in COVID-19. Produced via immunoSEQ multiplex PCR; TCRdb's table is partial and in-frame only. The data hold over 250,000 clones, with less than 90% observed a single time. The specimen was PBMCs or T cells enriched from blood (not recorded which). These receptors were collected from a woman aged 45-59 years who had recovered from COVID-19.

In this sample, this clone turned up once. The V call is TRBV28, the J call TRBJ2-3; D might be TRBD2 (6 bases). Germline CDR1 is MDHEN and CDR2 is SYDVKM. Trimming cost V 2 bases and J 6 bases, with 18 bases left between them. The CDR3 contains 16 residues. For the CDR3, the DNA is TGTGCCAGCAGTTTAAGGGCGGGGACCCCGGCCGATACGCAGTATTTT. Amino acid sequence: CASSLRAGTPADTQYF.

The chain recombines TRBV30 with TRBJ1-4; possible D gene TRBD1, 5 bases. The V and J ends lost 3 bases and 7 bases respectively, with 15 bases between them. The CDR3 runs to 14 residues. Germline CDR1 reads GTSNPN; CDR2 reads SVGIG (reference sequence). The CDR3 DNA is TGTGCCTGGAGGGGTCAGGGAGGTTCTGAAAAACTGTTTTTT. Protein product: CAWRGQGGSEKLFF.

Only one count was recorded for this clone. The chain combines TRBV4-3 with TRBJ2-6; the D is unclear. Between the trimmed V and J ends, which lost 3 bases and 1 base, there was a span of 7 bases. CDR3 length equals 15 residues. The V gene's germline CDR1 is LGHNA and CDR2 YSLEER. CDR3 nucleotide sequence: TGCGCCAGCAGCCAGCACTCATCTGGGGCCAACGTCCTGACTTTC. Its translation: CASSQHSSGANVLTF.